This passage covers 2 T cell receptor beta chains from one sample sequenced in a study of blood T cell repertoires in COVID-19. TCRdb's copy holds only in-frame clones and misses some; the assay was immunoSEQ multiplex PCR. The table lists around 220,000 clones, 87% of them singletons. The sequenced sample was PBMCs or T cells enriched from blood (not recorded which). All receptors come from a woman in her 30s with acute COVID-19.

The V and J genes are TRBV28 and TRBJ2-1; 10 bases agree with TRBD2. J was trimmed by 2 bases and V by 2 bases; bases with no gene match: 21. Germline assignment: CDR1 MDHEN and CDR2 SYDVKM. The CDR3 has 22 amino acids. The CDR3 nucleotides read TGTGCCAGCAGTTTACGGAGGCTAGCGGGAGTCGTCGGTGTTGGGGCCTACAATGAGCAGTTCTTC. This codes for CASSLRRLAGVVGVGAYNEQFF.

V is TRBV19 and J is TRBJ2-5, with 8 bases fitting TRBD2. V was clipped by 3 bases and J by 4 bases; unmatched bases: 10. Looked up from germline, CDR1 is LNHDA and CDR2 is SQIVND (reference sequence). The CDR3 consists of 16 residues. CDR3 sequence reads: CASSIVLAALGETQYF. CDR3 nucleotides: TGTGCCAGTAGTATTGTACTAGCGGCCCTGGGAGAGACCCAGTACTTC.